The source of this T cell receptor beta chain is a study of blood T cell repertoires in COVID-19. Study at large: Sample material is recorded as cDNA or gDNA derived from T cells, B-cell-depleted T cells, or PBMCs.

Clones were sequenced by immunoSEQ multiplex PCR, and TCRdb holds only the in-frame ones, with some missing. The sample consists of a few hundred thousand clones, approximately 83% of them appearing once. The CDR3 has 15 residues. V was pared by 0 bases and J by 5 bases, with 3 bases of the junction left unmatched. Germline values: CDR1 MNHEY, CDR2 SVGEGT. This TCR was sampled from a woman in her twenties or thirties who had recovered from COVID-19. Sequenced input: peripheral blood. V usage is TRBV6-2 or TRBV6-3 and J usage is TRBJ2-2, with 7 bases lining up with TRBD2. The CDR3 protein is CASSYSLGGTGELFF. The CDR3 DNA reads TGTGCCAGCAGTTACTCGTTGGGGGGGACCGGGGAGCTGTTTTTT.